A selection of T cell receptor beta chains follows, all from one sample in a study of blood T cells in healthy people across ages. TCRdb re-analysed the 5' RACE reads in MiXCR, keeping a single row per CDR3 protein. The sample has almost 800,000 distinct CDR3 sequences, roughly 60% seen once; the top ten hold roughly 22%. The source material was blood. The receptors come from a man in his thirties or forties in good health. Both conserved end residues are part of each CDR3. D genes are given only for firm matches. The size of a clone is reported for some rows only, either as once, few or many, or as a class for expanded clones.

TRBJ2-1 TRBV11-3 NA 14 NA CASSLARAGHEQFF TGTGCCAGCAGCTTAGCTAGGGCTGGCCATGAGCAGTTCTTC
TRBJ2-7 TRBV6-8 NA 16 NA CASSYPTGKTSYEQYF TGTGCCAGCAGTTACCCAACAGGGAAGACCTCCTACGAGCAGTACTTC
TRBJ2-5 TRBV20-1 NA 12 NA CSAARGGETQYF TGCAGTGCTGCCCGTGGGGGAGAGACCCAGTACTTC
TRBJ2-1 TRBV3-1 NA 11 many CASSHGKSQFF TGTGCCAGCAGCCATGGTAAATCGCAGTTCTTC
TRBJ1-5 TRBV18 NA 13 NA CASSPDTSQPQHF TGTGCCAGCTCTCCGGACACATCCCAGCCCCAGCATTTT
TRBJ2-7 TRBV7-2 TRBD2 18 NA CASSLALPGLAFPYEQYF TGTGCCAGCAGCTTAGCCCTTCCGGGACTAGCGTTCCCCTACGAGCAGTACTTC
TRBJ2-3 TRBV20-1 TRBD2 14 few CSALAGGQLDTQYF TGCAGTGCCCTAGCGGGGGGGCAGCTAGATACGCAGTATTTT
TRBJ2-1 TRBV10-3 NA 11 NA CAIRRAETQFF TGTGCCATCAGAAGGGCCGAGACCCAGTTCTTC
TRBJ2-5 TRBV18 TRBD1 13 NA CANSPTGEETQYF TGTGCCAACTCACCAACAGGGGAGGAGACCCAGTACTTC
TRBJ2-6 TRBV7-9 NA 13 NA CASTEIRANVLTF TGTGCCAGCACCGAGATTAGGGCCAACGTCCTGACTTTC
TRBJ2-1 TRBV7-2 TRBD2 15 NA CASSLGGTTYNEQFF TGTGCCAGCAGCCTCGGGGGGACTACCTACAATGAGCAGTTCTTC
TRBJ2-3 TRBV29-1 NA 12 NA CSVQVIGRERYF TGCAGCGTTCAAGTTATAGGCCGTGAGAGGTATTTT
TRBJ2-7 TRBV11-1 TRBD1 18 NA CASSLVVLFGTGLNEQYF TGTGCCAGCAGCTTAGTTGTCTTGTTCGGGACAGGGCTCAACGAGCAGTACTTC
TRBJ1-1 TRBV20-1 NA 11 NA CSARTGHQAFF TGCAGTGCTAGAACCGGACACCAAGCTTTCTTT
TRBJ1-2 TRBV5-1 TRBD1 13 NA CASSFDREGGYTF TGCGCCAGCAGTTTCGACAGGGAAGGGGGCTACACCTTC
TRBJ2-5 TRBV29-1 NA 13 few CSVVPSTKETQYF TGCAGCGTTGTCCCGTCTACCAAGGAGACCCAGTACTTC
TRBJ2-7 TRBV10-2 NA 14 NA CASSESVFSDEQYF TGCGCCAGCAGTGAGAGCGTCTTCTCCGACGAGCAGTACTTC
TRBJ2-7 TRBV28 NA 14 NA CAGDPSPGAYEQYF TGTGCCGGGGACCCTTCTCCAGGGGCCTACGAGCAGTACTTC
TRBJ1-1 TRBV5-6 TRBD1 13 NA CASSPSDRGEAFF TGTGCCAGCAGCCCGTCGGACAGGGGAGAAGCTTTCTTT
TRBJ1-1 TRBV2 NA 14 NA CASSLQQLHTEAFF TGTGCCAGCAGCCTACAGCAGTTACACACTGAAGCTTTCTTT
TRBJ2-7 TRBV6-5 TRBD2 15 NA CASRIRLAGGYEQYF TGTGCCAGCAGGATCCGACTAGCGGGAGGCTACGAGCAGTACTTC
TRBJ2-2 TRBV4-3 NA 17 NA CASSQDWAGLRTGELFF TGCGCCAGCAGCCAAGATTGGGCGGGGTTGAGAACCGGGGAGCTGTTTTTT
TRBJ2-1 TRBV28 NA 12 few CASSFTGNEQFF TGTGCCAGCAGTTTTACGGGAAATGAGCAGTTCTTC
TRBJ1-4 TRBV20-1 TRBD1 13 once CSARTGTAEKLFF TGCAGTGCTAGAACCGGGACAGCAGAAAAACTGTTTTTT
TRBJ1-2 TRBV5-6 NA 12 NA CASSLWGDRYTF TGTGCCAGCAGCTTGTGGGGGGATCGCTACACCTTC
TRBJ2-7 TRBV29-1 TRBD1 14 NA CSVAAGTGFNEQYF TGCAGCGTTGCTGCCGGGACAGGGTTTAACGAGCAGTACTTC
TRBJ1-4 TRBV6-1 TRBD1 14 NA CASRHDRASEKLFF TGTGCCAGCAGGCATGACAGGGCTAGTGAAAAACTGTTTTTT
TRBJ2-5 TRBV14 NA 13 NA CASRFSAWETQYF TGTGCCAGCAGATTTTCTGCGTGGGAGACCCAGTACTTC
TRBJ1-4 TRBV7-9 NA 15 NA CASSAPGAVNEKLFF TGTGCCAGCAGTGCACCGGGGGCTGTCAATGAAAAACTGTTTTTT
TRBJ2-7 TRBV9 TRBD1 15 few CASSPQDRVGYEQYF TGTGCCAGCAGCCCTCAGGACAGGGTGGGGTACGAGCAGTACTTC
TRBJ1-1 TRBV6-1 NA 11 NA CASSDYSIAFF TGTGCCAGCAGTGACTACAGTATAGCTTTCTTT
TRBJ2-2 TRBV12-3/TRBV12-4 NA 15 NA CASSRGGGNTGELFF TGTGCCAGCAGTCGAGGGGGAGGGAACACCGGGGAGCTGTTTTTT
TRBJ2-5 TRBV6-2/TRBV6-3 NA 12 NA CASRVGRETQYF TGTGCCAGCAGAGTGGGAAGAGAGACCCAGTACTTC
TRBJ1-2 TRBV12-3/TRBV12-4 NA 13 NA CASSRGPTDGYTF TGTGCCAGCAGCCGGGGACCGACCGATGGCTACACCTTC
TRBJ1-1 TRBV4-1 NA 13 NA CASSQDVRTEAFF TGCGCCAGCAGCCAAGACGTTAGAACTGAAGCTTTCTTT
TRBJ2-1 TRBV7-9 NA 12 NA CASSLTRQEQFF TGTGCCAGCAGCTTAACTAGACAGGAGCAGTTCTTC
TRBJ2-5 TRBV28 NA 14 few CASSAAGSQETQYF TGTGCCAGCAGTGCGGCAGGGTCCCAAGAGACCCAGTACTTC
TRBJ2-4 TRBV5-4 TRBD1 14 NA CASSSRDRVNIQYF TGTGCCAGCAGCTCCCGGGACAGGGTGAACATTCAGTACTTC
TRBJ1-5 TRBV29-1 NA 13 once CSVAQGNNQPQHF TGCAGCGTTGCGCAAGGGAACAATCAGCCCCAGCATTTT
TRBJ2-4 TRBV6-5 TRBD2 14 few CASTRGLAGDGQYF TGTGCCAGCACCCGAGGTCTAGCGGGAGACGGTCAGTACTTC
TRBJ2-6 TRBV4-2 TRBD1 21 NA CASSQDQGDSTFVSGANVLTF TGTGCCAGCAGCCAAGATCAAGGGGACAGCACCTTCGTCTCTGGGGCCAACGTCCTGACTTTC
TRBJ2-7 TRBV5-1 TRBD2 14 NA CASSLSGRAGEQYF TGCGCCAGCAGCCTTAGCGGGAGGGCCGGCGAGCAGTACTTC
TRBJ2-1 TRBV6-2/TRBV6-3 NA 13 NA CASKPGDRREQFF TGTGCCAGCAAACCGGGAGACCGGCGTGAGCAGTTCTTC